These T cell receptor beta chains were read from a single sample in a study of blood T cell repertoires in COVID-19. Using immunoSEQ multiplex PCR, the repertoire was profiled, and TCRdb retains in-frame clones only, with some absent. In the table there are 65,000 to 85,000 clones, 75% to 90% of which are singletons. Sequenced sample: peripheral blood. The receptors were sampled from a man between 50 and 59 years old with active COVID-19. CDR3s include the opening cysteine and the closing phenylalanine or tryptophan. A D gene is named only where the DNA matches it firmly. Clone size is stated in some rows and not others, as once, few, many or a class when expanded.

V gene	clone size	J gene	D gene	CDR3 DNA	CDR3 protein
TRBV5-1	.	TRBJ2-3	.	TGCGCCAGCAGCTTGGGCCTGCTGACTGAGGATACGCAGTATTTT	CASSLGLLTEDTQYF
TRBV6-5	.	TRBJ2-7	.	TGTGCCAGCAGCGGAACCGCACGGAGCTACGAGCAGTACTTC	CASSGTARSYEQYF
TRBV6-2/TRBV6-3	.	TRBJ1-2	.	TGTGCCAGCAGTATTACAGGTCTACTCTATGGCTACACCTTC	CASSITGLLYGYTF
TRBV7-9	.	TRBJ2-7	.	TGTGCCAGCAGCTTAGGGGACACTAGCGAAACCTACGAGCAGTACTTC	CASSLGDTSETYEQYF
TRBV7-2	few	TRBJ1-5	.	TGTGCCAGCAGCTTCTTCAATCAGCCCCAGCATTTT	CASSFFNQPQHF
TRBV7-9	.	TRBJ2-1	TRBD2	TGTGCCAGCAGCTCCCTCGAGCGGGGCATATACAATGAGCAGTTCTTC	CASSSLERGIYNEQFF
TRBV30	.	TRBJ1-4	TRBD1	TGTGCCTGGAGTGTCGGCAGGGGGCGAGGTGAAAAACTGTTTTTT	CAWSVGRGRGEKLFF
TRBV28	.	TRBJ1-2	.	TGTGCCAGCAGCCCAAGCCGGGCGGGCGGCTACACCTTC	CASSPSRAGGYTF
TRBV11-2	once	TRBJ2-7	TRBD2	TGTGCCAGCAGCCTGGGACTAGCGGGGGGGCCTCTCCGCTCCTACGAGCAGTACTTC	CASSLGLAGGPLRSYEQYF
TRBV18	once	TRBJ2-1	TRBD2	TGTGCCAGCTCCCCAAAGCGGGGGGGCCTTGATGAGCAGTTCTTC	CASSPKRGGLDEQFF
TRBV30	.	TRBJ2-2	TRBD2	TGTGCCTGGGGACTAGCGGACGAATGGGGGGAGCTGTTTTTT	CAWGLADEWGELFF
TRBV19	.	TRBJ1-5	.	TGTGCCAGTACTCGAAAGGGGACACGGTCGGATAGCAATCAGCCCCAGCATTTT	CASTRKGTRSDSNQPQHF
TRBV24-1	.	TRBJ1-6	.	TGTGCCACCAGTACTGAGGAGGTACCGAGCTCCTATAATTCACCCCTCCACTTT	CATSTEEVPSSYNSPLHF